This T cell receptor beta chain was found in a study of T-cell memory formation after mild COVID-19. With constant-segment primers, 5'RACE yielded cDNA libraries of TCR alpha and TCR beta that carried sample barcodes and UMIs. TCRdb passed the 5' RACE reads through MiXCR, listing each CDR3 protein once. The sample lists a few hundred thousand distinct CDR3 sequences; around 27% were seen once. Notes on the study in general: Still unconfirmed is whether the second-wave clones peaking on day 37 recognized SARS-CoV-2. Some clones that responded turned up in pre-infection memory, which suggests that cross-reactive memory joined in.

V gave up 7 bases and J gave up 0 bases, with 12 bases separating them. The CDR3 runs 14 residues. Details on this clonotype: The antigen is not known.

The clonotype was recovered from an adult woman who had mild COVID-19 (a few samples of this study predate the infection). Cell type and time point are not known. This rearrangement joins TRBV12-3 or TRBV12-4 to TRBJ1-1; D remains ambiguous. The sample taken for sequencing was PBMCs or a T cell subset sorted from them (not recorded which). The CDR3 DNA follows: TGTGCCAGCATTAACAGAGGCTTGAACACTGAAGCTTTCTTT. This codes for CASINRGLNTEAFF.